This entry concerns a single T cell receptor beta chain. This clonotype was seen only a few times. The clone's antigen remains unknown. No base qualities exist here, and no much larger clone lies one base off it. The library was built by means of PCR. The reads were generated on a NextSeq 500. Preparation of bulk TCR libraries followed a previously described approach, with the TCR primers listed in Table S5. The Qiagen AllPrep DNA/RNA kit was used to purify total RNA. Reads from multiple sequencing runs of the same library were pooled before analysis. Per the authors' processing: Reads were retained only if the reads had an exact TCR constant sequence, and the retained reads were trimmed to 150 nt and grouped according to their 12-nt molecular barcodes. Reads inside each barcode group were sub-clustered using a 15% Levenshtein threshold, and a quality-weighted consensus sequence was constructed for each RNA molecule. Non-functional sequences were removed, as were lower-count sequences one edit away from another. Based on fitting two negative binomial distributions, any barcode sub-cluster with under 20% of the maximum read count was discarded. TCRdb reprocessing: public reads trimmed at Q25 with fastp, clones called with MiXCR, in-frame beta chains kept. Entries are consolidated by CDR3 protein sequence, retaining the most common genes and DNA. These V and J calls rely on TCRdb rather than the paper's analysis. The sample table holds hundreds of thousands of distinct CDR3 sequences, of which 25% were seen once. Of the sample, 0.78% is held by the ten largest clones.

This record belongs to a study of molecular identifiers for immune sequencing clone quantification (dated by TCRdb to the late 2010s). Regarding the research as a whole: For a replicate experiment, RNA from approximately 20,000 or 100,000 naive CD8 T cells was divided into five aliquots, of which four were sequenced. This methods study used CD8 T cells to benchmark TCR RNA copy counting and molecular-identifier clustering-based TCR repertoire sequencing (MIDCIRS).

CDR1 is given as SGHKS and CDR2 as YYEKEE, both from the germline V gene (reference sequence). The V end gives up 4 bases and the J end 7 bases, leaving 7 bases in the junction not matched to a gene. The CDR3, cysteine through phenylalanine, is 13 amino acids long. Only CDR3 DNA remains: 39 bases, in frame from the first base. Libraries of naive CD8 T cells were built from about 20,000 to 1,000,000 sorted cells, with 10%, 30% or 50% of the purified RNA used. Naive CD8 T cells were FACS-sorted as CD8+CD4-CCR7+CD45RA+ on a BD FACSAria II into RLT Plus buffer. To test detection sensitivity, Jurkat RNA equivalent to more than 9 TCR copies was spiked into samples of about 17,000-1,100,000 naive CD8 T cells. Enrichment of CD8 T cells was performed with RosetteSep CD8+ T Cell Enrichment Cocktail and Ficoll-Paque, after which ACK red cell lysis was carried out. What the study reported, not specific to this receptor: Modeling gave approximately 3 recovered TCR RNA copies per cell versus around 10 by digital PCR, implying around 31% capture efficiency. In CMV-specific effector cells, clones with more than 20 RNA copies contained over 97% of molecules, whereas in naive cells such clones contained under 1% of molecules. Highly expanded clone sizes could be underestimated because identical TCR molecules may share a barcode. When barcode sub-clustering was left out, chimeric consensus sequences inflated TCR diversity, with chimeras reaching as high as 47%. Spiked-in Jurkat TCR RNA (roughly 10 copies' worth), which is not part of the donor repertoire, was contained in the naive libraries. Even against a background of around 950,000 naive CD8 T cells, spiked-in Jurkat TCR RNA amounting to a single cell's worth was reported to be detectable.

The chain was built from TRBV5-5 and TRBJ2-7; the central 8 bases match TRBD1. Sample: naive CD8+ T cells from blood, with Jurkat cell RNA spiked in. Read against the paper, the sample's cell subset or site label means: FACS-sorted CD8+CD4-CCR7+CD45RA+ naive T cells. This TCR came from a human donor in good health. Some libraries in this study had Jurkat cell RNA spiked in. The CDR3 corresponds to CASSTGTGPEQYF. The DNA is TGTGCCAGCAGCACGGGGACAGGCCCGGAGCAGTACTTC. Extended through the reference TRBV5-5 and TRBJ2-7 proteins, this CDR3 yields the full variable domain: DAGVTQSPTHLIKTRGQQVTLRCSPISGHKSVSWYQQVLGQGPQFIFQYYEKEERGRGNFPDRFSARQFPNYSSELNVNALLLGDSALYLCASSTGTGPEQYFGPGTRLTVT.